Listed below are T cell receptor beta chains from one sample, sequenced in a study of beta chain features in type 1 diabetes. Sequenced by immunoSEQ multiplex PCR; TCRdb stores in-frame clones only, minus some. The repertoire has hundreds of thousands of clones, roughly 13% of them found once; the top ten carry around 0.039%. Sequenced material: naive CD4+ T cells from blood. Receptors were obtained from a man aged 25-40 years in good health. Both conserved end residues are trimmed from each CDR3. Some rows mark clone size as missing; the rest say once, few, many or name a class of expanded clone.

CDR3: ASSQQVFNYGYT
V: TRBV19
size: few
J: TRBJ1-2

CDR3: SVAWSSYNEQF
V: TRBV29-1
size: few
J: TRBJ2-1

CDR3: ASSLVSGSNQPQH
V: TRBV7-2
size: NA
J: TRBJ1-5

CDR3: ASSYVGTFNQPQH
V: TRBV6-6
size: NA
J: TRBJ1-5

CDR3: AISPDRGSYEQY
V: TRBV10-3
size: few
J: TRBJ2-7

CDR3: ASSQDGRSNNEQF
V: TRBV14
size: NA
J: TRBJ2-1

CDR3: SARLHPYGYT
V: TRBV29-1
size: NA
J: TRBJ1-2

CDR3: ASSLDNPYTGELF
V: TRBV7-2
size: NA
J: TRBJ2-2

CDR3: AWSADFNQPQH
V: TRBV30
size: few
J: TRBJ1-5

CDR3: ASSSTGTGELF
V: TRBV18
size: few
J: TRBJ2-2

CDR3: ASSSAGGPAETQY
V: TRBV7-9
size: NA
J: TRBJ2-5

CDR3: ASSVGQGITGELF
V: TRBV9
size: few
J: TRBJ2-2

CDR3: ASSPLPSGTDTQY
V: TRBV5-1
size: few
J: TRBJ2-3

CDR3: ASSQRSGLPRGGGYT
V: TRBV6-4
size: few
J: TRBJ1-2

CDR3: ASSPLTGSNSPLH
V: TRBV5-1
size: NA
J: TRBJ1-6

CDR3: ASSDGQGPTDTQY
V: TRBV6-6
size: NA
J: TRBJ2-3

CDR3: ASSLVGGVAEAF
V: TRBV5-1
size: few
J: TRBJ1-1

CDR3: ASSQRRAF
V: TRBV14
size: NA
J: TRBJ1-1

CDR3: AWSINTGELF
V: TRBV30
size: NA
J: TRBJ2-2